The T cell receptor beta chain described here comes from a study of metastatic and nonmetastatic thyroid tumors. Study at large: Repertoire comparisons spanned blood and tumor or nodule tissue from malignant and benign thyroid patients. Overall study results and limits: Within blood and tumor, benign nodules reportedly had significantly lower TCR beta diversity than malignant thyroid tumors did.

Original handling: CDR3 was compared across clinicopathological groups, and the resulting differences were used to build a distant-metastasis classifier for papillary thyroid cancer. TCRdb reanalyzed the PCR reads via MiXCR. The V and J calls were determined by TCRdb, not by the authors. The table has about 39,000 clones, over 15% seen once. Among the patients, none had received any treatment before thyroid surgery. This CDR3 is built from 16 residues. Per germline, CDR1 SGHAT and CDR2 FQNNGV. J was trimmed by 3 bases and V by 5 bases; bases with no gene match: 9. Points on this clone: Its antigen is still unknown.

Sequencing input: tumor tissue. The sequence was obtained from a female donor with papillary thyroid cancer or a benign thyroid nodule (not recorded which). Some clones in this sample may be carry-over from other donors' samples. V usage is TRBV11-2 and J usage is TRBJ1-3; 8 positions agree with TRBD1. CDR3 sequence reads: CASSASGGFGGNTIYF. CDR3 coding DNA: TGTGCCAGCAGCGCCTCAGGGGGCTTTGGTGGAAACACCATATATTTT.